The T cell receptor (beta chain) described here comes from a study of shared clonotypes between healthy human individuals. CD45RA-negative memory and CD45RA+ naive subsets were split from the CD4+ cells. TCRdb's copy holds only in-frame clones and misses some; the assay was immunoSEQ multiplex PCR. In the table there are about 600,000 clones, more than 95% of which are singletons. This TCR came from a woman in her thirties in good health. The sequencing sample was made of naive CD4+ T cells sorted from blood. The subset is: CD45RA+ positively selected.

CDR3 protein: CAWSVGPETQYF. CDR3 in DNA: TGTGCCTGGAGTGTAGGACCTGAGACCCAGTACTTC. The V call is TRBV30, the J call TRBJ2-5; D unclear. Trimming took 0 bases from V and 5 from J, leaving 7 bases between them. CDR3 length: 12 residues. Germline lookup yields CDR1 GTSNPN and CDR2 SVGIG (reference sequence).